This TCR beta chain was captured by sequencing in a study of glioma-infiltrating T cells after dendritic cell vaccination. The CDR3 extends over 14 amino acids. The V gene end was trimmed by 8 bases and the J gene end by 7 bases; junction bases not matched to a gene: 10. Germline CDR1 and CDR2: SNHLY and FYNNEI. Amplification used 60 V beta primers and 13 J beta primers. The repertoire was sequenced with immunoSEQ multiplex PCR; TCRdb's copy has only in-frame clones and lacks some. In the table there are tens of thousands of clones, around 90% of which are singletons. Fresh-frozen tumor tissue and more than two years of survival data were available for all. All glioblastoma patients lacked an isocitrate dehydrogenase mutation.

The source is a human donor with glioblastoma. This material consisted of blood, taken before dendritic cell vaccination. The chain couples TRBV2 to TRBJ2-5; 10 bases line up with TRBD1. The CDR3 loop reads CASGGQGVLATQYF. DNA of the CDR3: TGTGCCAGCGGCGGACAGGGGGTTCTTGCGACCCAGTACTTC.